This TCR beta chain was obtained from a study of shared clonotypes between healthy human individuals (dated by TCRdb to the early 2020s). About the study as a whole: A couple of women and a few men aged 18 to 49 years were included in the cohort. To estimate repertoire size and how much clonotype sharing occurs between individuals, the study deeply sequenced the blood TCR repertoires of 4 to 6 healthy adults. For each donor, CD4 naive and CD4 memory were each given three plates, CD8 naive was given two plates, and CD8 memory was given one plate. Different laboratories and diverse techniques were used to prepare libraries and sequence TCR repertoires, to increase sequencing depth and limit assay-specific biases. Between about 0.8 and 9.5 billion PBMCs per donor were obtained by leukapheresis. Study-level results and caveats: Based on pairwise subsampling, the degree of clonotype sharing among donors was expected to be affected by sequencing depth. Sharing across several donors was observed for around 5% of naive CD4, less than 4% of naive CD8, about 2.3% of memory CD4, and over 0.3% of memory CD8 clonotypes. Sampling was restricted to blood, and TCR repertoires in tissues likely differ from the TCR repertoires found in blood. Rarefaction of sorted-subset datasets indicated incomplete sequencing despite the large sequencing depth. The genetic and exposure-history diversity represented was limited by the small number of donors. Naive subsets generally had larger estimated clonotype richness than memory subsets. Clonotypes shared by all four sorted-subset donors showed higher generation probabilities than non-shared clonotypes.

The CDR3, cysteine through phenylalanine, is 12 amino acids long. Kept here is only the CDR3 DNA, which spans 36 bases and is read in frame from base 1. V and J are truncated by 5 bases and 1 base respectively, leaving an intervening sequence of 5 bases. The germline V gene supplies CDR1 KGHSH and CDR2 LQKENI. Using the deep immunoSEQ assay, TCR CDR3 regions were amplified from genomic DNA by multiplex PCR. Extracted genomic DNA from each cell subset was distributed evenly across all wells of several immunoSEQ 96-well plates, and each plate was treated as a replicate. Each replicate PCR for sorted subsets received approximately 220 ng genomic DNA, equal to about 30,000 T cell genomes. Purified libraries were measured with a Qubit 3.0 fluorometer, size-checked on a Bioanalyzer 2100, and measured again with the KAPA Library Quantification kit. Every immunoSEQ 96-well plate was sequenced on a dedicated single-read 150-cycle Illumina NextSeq 550 flow cell. Regarding the original processing steps: Because the immunoSEQ output held only junctional sequences and lacked quality scores, the filtering could not match the filtering applied to full-length reads. Sequences were annotated with PyIR, a Python wrapper for IgBLAST v1.9, and V/J genes and CDR3 were assigned using IMGT germline references. Reads were removed for weak V/J assignments (E-value above 1e-6), missing CDR3, stop codons, out-of-frame junctions, or ambiguous translated residues. V3J clonotypes were defined as sequences sharing the same inferred V gene, J gene, and CDR3 amino acid sequence. To compute the percentage overlap between repertoires, the number of shared unique clonotypes was divided by the size of the smaller repertoire. Three approaches were used to assess repertoire richness: RTK rarefaction, the Chao1 estimator, and Recon v2.1 estimates of unobserved clonotypes. For all TCRbeta clonotypes obtained by the gDNA method from a handful of donors, generation probabilities were computed with OLGA. What TCRdb holds here is the immuneACCESS table cut down to in-frame rearrangements. Part of the clones is not present; checked against another copy, under half of the missing clones reflect an unresolved V gene, and the others are unexplained. That table supplies the V and J calls and clone size; D and trimming were determined from the DNA. For this sample there are 950,000 to 1,300,000 clones; roughly 80% appear just once. 1.4% to 1.5% of the sample is in the top ten clones.

Healthy HIV-negative adults with no recently reported acute infections or vaccinations were included as donors. Every donor was a Caucasian adult living in Nashville, Tennessee, USA. CD4+ T cells were enriched through magnetic negative selection, after which naive cells were positively selected on CD45RA and the remaining negative fraction served as the memory subset. Blood was obtained by leukapheresis, after which PBMCs were separated by Ficoll-Histopaque density gradient centrifugation and cryopreserved in liquid nitrogen vapor phase. Purity and quantity of every magnetically sorted T cell population were checked by analytical flow cytometry. From each sorted fraction, genomic DNA was isolated and quantified by UV absorbance on a Nanodrop 2000c. This clone was picked up many times. Its antigen has not been determined. Base-call qualities are not available, and no considerably larger clone is one nucleotide away.

This TCR was recovered from a man younger than 30 in good health. The sequence joins TRBV18 to TRBJ1-1, with the D gene uncertain. Sequencing input: memory CD4+ T cells sorted from blood. The intended sense of this specimen's cell subset or site label: CD45RA-negative fraction. The DNA sequence reads TGTGCCAGCTCAAACGGGAACACTGAAGCTTTCTTT. Translated, it reads CASSNGNTEAFF.